This T cell receptor (beta chain) derives from a study of CD8+CD57+ T cells in acquired aplastic anemia (dated by TCRdb to between 2017 and 2018). A note on the overall study: Extracted DNA from sorted CD4+ and CD8+ cells averaged about 3 ug, ranging from roughly 0.17 to 30 ug. Healthy donor samples averaged roughly 9.8 million reads for CD4+ and about 11 million for CD8+ cells. The investigation overall reported the following: Twenty-nine CD8+ CDR3 sequences were shared between patients and controls but appeared highly expressed in patients and within their immunodominant clones. Between patients and healthy controls, no significant difference in CD8+ Simpson's diversity was found (P=0.060).

Profiling of TCR beta VDJ combinations and CDR3 sequences used genomic DNA as the template. An Illumina HiSeq 2000 was the platform used for TCR repertoire sequencing. On the study's bioinformatics: Repertoire assessment relied on Simpson's diversity index, CDR3 size and DJ length profiles, and TRBV/TRBJ rearrangement plots. Whichever DNA sequence was most abundant in the deep sequencing data was defined as the immunodominant clone. CDR3 amino acid sequences were screened for sharing across subjects and compared with published repertoires and the VDJdb database. The public reads were run again by TCRdb, first through fastp at Q25 and then through MiXCR, and only productive beta chains were kept. Each entry merges the rows of one CDR3 protein and shows their most common DNA and genes. TCRdb, rather than the study authors, made the V and J calls. For this sample the table gives roughly 200,000 distinct CDR3 sequences, of which approximately 57% were detected only once. The ten top clones hold around 28% of the sample.

For this clonotype: Which antigen it targets is not known. Base qualities are missing; no much larger clone stands one base away.

V is clipped by 0 bases and J by 6 bases, and the sequence between their germline boundaries is 10 bases long. The germline V gene supplies CDR1 MRHNA and CDR2 SNTAGT. The CDR3 contains 14 residues, cysteine and phenylalanine counted. Kept here is only the CDR3 DNA, which spans 42 bases and is read in frame from base 1. The study deep-sequenced TCR repertoires of sorted CD4+ and CD8+ blood T cells from severe aplastic anemia patients and healthy subjects. Ficoll-Paque density gradient centrifugation was used to isolate peripheral blood mononuclear cells. CD4+ and CD8+ T cells were sorted by FACS or magnetic beads before DNA extraction.

The chain joins TRBV6-4 to TRBJ2-3; a weak D assignment points to TRBD1 (5 bases agree). Sequencing input: sorted CD4+, CD8+, or CD8+CD57+ T cells (not recorded which) from PBMCs. This TCR came from a human donor in good health. Here is the DNA: TGTGCCAGCAGTGACTCCTACAGGCCGGATACGCAGTATTTT. Its amino acids are CASSDSYRPDTQYF.